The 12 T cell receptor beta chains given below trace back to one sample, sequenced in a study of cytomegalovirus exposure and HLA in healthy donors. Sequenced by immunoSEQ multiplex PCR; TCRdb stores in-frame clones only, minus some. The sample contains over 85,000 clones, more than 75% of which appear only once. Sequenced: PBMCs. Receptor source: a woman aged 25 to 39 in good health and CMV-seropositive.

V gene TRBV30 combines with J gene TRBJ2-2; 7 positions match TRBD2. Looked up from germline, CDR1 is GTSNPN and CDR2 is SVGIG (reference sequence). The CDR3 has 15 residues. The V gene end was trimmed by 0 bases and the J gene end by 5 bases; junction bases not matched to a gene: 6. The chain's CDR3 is CAWSVVAGATGELFF. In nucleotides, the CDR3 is TGTGCCTGGAGTGTTGTTGCGGGAGCAACCGGGGAGCTGTTTTTT. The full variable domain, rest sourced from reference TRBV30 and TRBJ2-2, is SQTIHQWPATLVQPVGSPLSLECTVEGTSNPNLYWYRQAAGRGLQLLFYSVGIGQISSEVPQNLSASRPQDRQFILSSKKLLLSDSGFYLCAWSVVAGATGELFFGEGSRLTVL.

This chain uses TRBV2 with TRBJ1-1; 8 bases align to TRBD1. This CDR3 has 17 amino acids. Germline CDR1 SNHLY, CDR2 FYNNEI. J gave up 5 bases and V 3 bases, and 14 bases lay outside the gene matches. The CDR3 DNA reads TGTGCCAGCAGTGAGCTTGGACCAGGGGGCTTAGGAACTGAAGCTTTCTTT. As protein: CASSELGPGGLGTEAFF. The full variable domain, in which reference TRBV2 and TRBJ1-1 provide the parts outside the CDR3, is EPEVTQTPSHQVTQMGQEVILRCVPISNHLYFYWYRQILGQKVEFLVSFYNNEISEKSEIFDDQFSVERPDGSNFTLKIRSTKLEDSAMYFCASSELGPGGLGTEAFFGQGTRLTVV.

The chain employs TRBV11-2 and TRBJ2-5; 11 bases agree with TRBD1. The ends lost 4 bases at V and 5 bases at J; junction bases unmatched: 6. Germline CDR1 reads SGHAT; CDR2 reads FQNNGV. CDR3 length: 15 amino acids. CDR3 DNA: TGTGCCAGCAGCTGGAGGACAGGGGGCTGGGAGACCCAGTACTTC. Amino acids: CASSWRTGGWETQYF.

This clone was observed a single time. This chain's CDR3 is CASSSLAGGGGAEQFF. The DNA for the CDR3 is TGCGCCAGCAGCTCACTAGCGGGAGGAGGAGGGGCTGAGCAGTTCTTC. V usage is TRBV5-1 and J usage is TRBJ2-1, with 12 nucleotides matching TRBD2. The V gene end was trimmed by 3 bases and the J gene end by 9 bases; junction bases not matched to a gene: 10. CDR3 size: 16 residues. Germline V gives CDR1 SGHRS, CDR2 YFSETQ.

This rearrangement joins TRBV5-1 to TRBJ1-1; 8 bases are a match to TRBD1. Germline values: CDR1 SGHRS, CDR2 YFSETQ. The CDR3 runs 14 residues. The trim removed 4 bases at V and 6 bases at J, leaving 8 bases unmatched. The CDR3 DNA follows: TGCGCCAGCAGCAGCCAGGGGGCACGGTCTGAAGCTTTCTTT. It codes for CASSSQGARSEAFF.

CDR3 amino acids: CASSQERGDYLYNEQFF. Here the CDR3 DNA reads TGCGCCAGCAGCCAAGAAAGAGGGGACTACCTTTACAATGAGCAGTTCTTC. The V call is TRBV4-3, the J call TRBJ2-1, with TRBD2 identical over 7 bases. Per germline, CDR1 LGHNA and CDR2 YSLEER. V lost 0 bases to trimming and J lost 4 bases; unmatched junction nucleotides: 9. This CDR3 region has 17 residues.

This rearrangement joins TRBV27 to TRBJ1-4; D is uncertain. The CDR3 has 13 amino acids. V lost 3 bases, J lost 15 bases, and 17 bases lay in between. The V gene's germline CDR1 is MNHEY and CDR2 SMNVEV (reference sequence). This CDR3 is CASSLGSPDTLFF. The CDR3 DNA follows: TGTGCCAGCAGTTTGGGGAGTCCGGATACGTTGTTTTTT. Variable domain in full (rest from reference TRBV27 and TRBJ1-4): EAQVTQNPRYLITVTGKKLTVTCSQNMNHEYMSWYRQDPGLGLRQIYYSMNVEVTDKGDVPEGYKVSRKEKRNFPLILESPSPNQTSLYFCASSLGSPDTLFFGSGTQLSVL.

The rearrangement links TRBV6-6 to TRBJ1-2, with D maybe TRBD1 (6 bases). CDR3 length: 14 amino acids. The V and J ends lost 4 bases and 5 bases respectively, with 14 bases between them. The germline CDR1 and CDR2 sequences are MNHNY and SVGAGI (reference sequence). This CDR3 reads CASSWGIRGYGYTF. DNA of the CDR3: TGTGCCAGCAGTTGGGGGATTAGGGGGTATGGCTACACCTTC.

In nucleotides, the CDR3 is TGTGCCAGCAGTGAGACAGGGGCTGGCTACACCTTC. Encoded protein: CASSETGAGYTF. The chain joins TRBV28 to TRBJ1-2; 8 positions match TRBD1. This CDR3 region has 12 residues. J was trimmed by 7 bases and V by 5 bases; bases with no gene match: 3. The germline gives CDR1 MDHEN, CDR2 SYDVKM.

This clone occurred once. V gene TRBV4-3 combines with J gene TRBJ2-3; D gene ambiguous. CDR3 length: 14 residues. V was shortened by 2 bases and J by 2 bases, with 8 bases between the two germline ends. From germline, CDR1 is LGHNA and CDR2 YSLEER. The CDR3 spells CASSQFFHTDTQYF. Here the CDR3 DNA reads TGCGCCAGCAGCCAATTTTTCCACACAGATACGCAGTATTTT.

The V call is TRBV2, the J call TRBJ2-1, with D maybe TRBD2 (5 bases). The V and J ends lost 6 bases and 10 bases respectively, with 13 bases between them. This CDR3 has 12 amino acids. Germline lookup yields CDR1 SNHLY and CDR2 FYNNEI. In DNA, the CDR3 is TGTGCCAGCAGACGTGAGGGCGGGGAGCAGTTCTTC. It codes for CASRREGGEQFF.

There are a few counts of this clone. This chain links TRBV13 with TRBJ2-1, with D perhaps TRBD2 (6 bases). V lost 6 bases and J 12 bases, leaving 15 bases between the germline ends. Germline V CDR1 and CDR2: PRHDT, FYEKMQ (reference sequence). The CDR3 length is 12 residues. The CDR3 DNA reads TGTGCCAGCAGTCTCAGGGCGGGAATGCAGTTCTTC. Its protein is CASSLRAGMQFF.